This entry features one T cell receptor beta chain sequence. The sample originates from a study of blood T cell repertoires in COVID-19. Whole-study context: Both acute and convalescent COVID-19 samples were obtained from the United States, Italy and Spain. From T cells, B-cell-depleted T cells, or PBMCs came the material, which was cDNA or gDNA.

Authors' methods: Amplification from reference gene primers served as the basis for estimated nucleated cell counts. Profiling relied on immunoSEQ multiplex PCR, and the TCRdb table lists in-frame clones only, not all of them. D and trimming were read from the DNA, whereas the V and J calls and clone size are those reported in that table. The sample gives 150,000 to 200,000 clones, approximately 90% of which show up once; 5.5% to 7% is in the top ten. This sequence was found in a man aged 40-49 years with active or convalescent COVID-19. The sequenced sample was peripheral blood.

CDR3 DNA sequence: TGTGCCATCAGTGATGACAGGGGGAATGAGCAGTTCTTC. This translates into CAISDDRGNEQFF. This chain connects TRBV10-3 to TRBJ2-1, with TRBD1 identical over 9 bases. Germline lookup yields CDR1 ENHRY and CDR2 SYGVKD. With V trimmed by 3 bases and J by 7 bases, 1 base remained unmatched. The CDR3 is 13 residues long.